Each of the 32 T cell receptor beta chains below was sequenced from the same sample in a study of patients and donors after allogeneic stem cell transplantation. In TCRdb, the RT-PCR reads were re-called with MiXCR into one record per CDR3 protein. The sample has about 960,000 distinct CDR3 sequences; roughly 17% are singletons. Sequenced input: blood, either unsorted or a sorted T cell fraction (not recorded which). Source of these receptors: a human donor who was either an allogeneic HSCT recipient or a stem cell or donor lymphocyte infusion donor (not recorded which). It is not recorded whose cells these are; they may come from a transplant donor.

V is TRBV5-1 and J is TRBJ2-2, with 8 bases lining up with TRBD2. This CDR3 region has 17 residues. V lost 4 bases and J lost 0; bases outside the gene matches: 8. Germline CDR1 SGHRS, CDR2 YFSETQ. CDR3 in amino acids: CASSISGTRANTGELFF. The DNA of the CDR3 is TGCGCCAGCAGCATCTCCGGGACTAGGGCGAACACCGGGGAGCTGTTTTTT.

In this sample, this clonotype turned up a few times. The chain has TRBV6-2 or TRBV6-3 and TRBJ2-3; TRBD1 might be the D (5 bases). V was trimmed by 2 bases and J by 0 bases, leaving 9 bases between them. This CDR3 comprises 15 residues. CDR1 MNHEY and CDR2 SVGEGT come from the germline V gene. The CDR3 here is CASSYGAGSTDTQYF. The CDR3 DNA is TGTGCCAGCAGTTACGGGGCTGGTAGCACAGATACGCAGTATTTT.

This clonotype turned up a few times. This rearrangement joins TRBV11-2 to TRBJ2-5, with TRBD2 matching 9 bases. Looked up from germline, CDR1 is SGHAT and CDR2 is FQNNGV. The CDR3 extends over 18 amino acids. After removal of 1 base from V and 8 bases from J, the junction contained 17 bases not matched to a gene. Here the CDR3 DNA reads TGTGCCAGCAGCTTAGGAGTTAGCGGGAGTGACCTTATTTATACCCAGTACTTC. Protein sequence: CASSLGVSGSDLIYTQYF. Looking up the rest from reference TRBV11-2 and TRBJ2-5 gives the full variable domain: EAGVAQSPRYKIIEKRQSVAFWCNPISGHATLYWYQQILGQGPKLLIQFQNNGVVDDSQLPKDRFSAERLKGVDSTLKIQPAKLEDSAVYLCASSLGVSGSDLIYTQYFGPGTRLLVL.

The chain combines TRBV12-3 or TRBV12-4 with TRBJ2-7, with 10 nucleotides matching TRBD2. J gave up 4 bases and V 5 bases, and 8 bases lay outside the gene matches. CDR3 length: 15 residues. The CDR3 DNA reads TGTGCCAGCAGTCCGAGCGGGAGGGCCGGGTACGAGCAGTACTTC. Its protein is CASSPSGRAGYEQYF.

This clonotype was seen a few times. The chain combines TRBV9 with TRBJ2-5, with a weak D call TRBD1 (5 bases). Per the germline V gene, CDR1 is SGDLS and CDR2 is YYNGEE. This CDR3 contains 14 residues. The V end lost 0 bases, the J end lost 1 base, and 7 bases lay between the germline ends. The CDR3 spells CASSVGTFQETQYF. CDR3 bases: TGTGCCAGCAGCGTAGGGACATTCCAAGAGACCCAGTACTTC.

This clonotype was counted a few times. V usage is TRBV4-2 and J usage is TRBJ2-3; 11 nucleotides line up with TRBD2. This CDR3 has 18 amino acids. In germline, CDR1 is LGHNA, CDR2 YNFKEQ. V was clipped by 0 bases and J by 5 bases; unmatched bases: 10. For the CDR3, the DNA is TGTGCCAGCAGCCAAGATACGGCTAGCGGGGGGCGCAAAGATACGCAGTATTTT. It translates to CASSQDTASGGRKDTQYF.

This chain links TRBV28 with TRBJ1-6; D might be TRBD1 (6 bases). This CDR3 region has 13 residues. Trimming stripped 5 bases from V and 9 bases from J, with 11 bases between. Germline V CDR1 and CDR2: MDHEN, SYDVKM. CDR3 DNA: TGTGCCAGCAGTCTTACAGGGACTTCACCCCTCCACTTT. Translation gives CASSLTGTSPLHF.

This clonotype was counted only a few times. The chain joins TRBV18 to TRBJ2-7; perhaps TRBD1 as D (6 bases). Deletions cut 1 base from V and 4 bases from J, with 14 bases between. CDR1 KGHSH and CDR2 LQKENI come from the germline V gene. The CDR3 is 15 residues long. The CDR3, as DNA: TGTGCCAGCTCACCACACAGGGTCTTCCCTTACGAGCAGTACTTC. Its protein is CASSPHRVFPYEQYF.

In DNA form, the CDR3 reads TGTGCCAGCAGCCTCTCGTGGGCGGGGGCCTCAAGAGGGGAGCAGTTCTTC. This translates into CASSLSWAGASRGEQFF. The genes are TRBV7-2 and TRBJ2-1; the D gene is possibly TRBD2 (7 bases). Per the germline V gene, CDR1 is SGHTA and CDR2 is FQGNSA. The CDR3 is 17 residues long. Deletions cut 5 bases from V and 10 bases from J, with 27 bases between.

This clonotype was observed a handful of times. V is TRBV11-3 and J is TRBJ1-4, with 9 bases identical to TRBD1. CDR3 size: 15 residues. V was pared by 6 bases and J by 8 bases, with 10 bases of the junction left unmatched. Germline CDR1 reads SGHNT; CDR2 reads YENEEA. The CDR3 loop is CASSPSVDRGEKLFF. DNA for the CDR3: TGTGCCAGCAGTCCCTCCGTGGACAGGGGCGAAAAACTGTTTTTT. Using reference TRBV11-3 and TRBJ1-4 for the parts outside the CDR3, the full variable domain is EAGVVQSPRYKIIEKKQPVAFWCNPISGHNTLYWYLQNLGQGPELLIRYENEEAVDDSQLPKDRFSAERLKGVDSTLKIQPAELGDSAVYLCASSPSVDRGEKLFFGSGTQLSVL.

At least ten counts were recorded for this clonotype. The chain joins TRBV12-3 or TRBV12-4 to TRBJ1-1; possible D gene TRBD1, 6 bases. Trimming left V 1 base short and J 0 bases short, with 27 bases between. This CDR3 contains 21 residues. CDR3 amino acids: CASSLVRWMGRGSSLNTEAFF. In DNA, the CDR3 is TGTGCCAGCAGTTTAGTCCGATGGATGGGCAGGGGCTCCTCCCTGAACACTGAAGCTTTCTTT.

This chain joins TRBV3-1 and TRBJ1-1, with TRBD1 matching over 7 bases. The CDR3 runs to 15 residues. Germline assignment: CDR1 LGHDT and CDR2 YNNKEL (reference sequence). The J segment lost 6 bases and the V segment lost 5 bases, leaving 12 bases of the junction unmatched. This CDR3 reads CASSYDRAQGAEAFF. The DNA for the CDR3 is TGTGCCAGCAGCTATGACAGGGCCCAGGGGGCTGAAGCTTTCTTT. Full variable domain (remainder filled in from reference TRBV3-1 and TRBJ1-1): DTAVSQTPKYLVTQMGNDKSIKCEQNLGHDTMYWYKQDSKKFLKIMFSYNNKELIINETVPNRFSPKSPDKAHLNLHINSLELGDSAVYFCASSYDRAQGAEAFFGQGTRLTVV.

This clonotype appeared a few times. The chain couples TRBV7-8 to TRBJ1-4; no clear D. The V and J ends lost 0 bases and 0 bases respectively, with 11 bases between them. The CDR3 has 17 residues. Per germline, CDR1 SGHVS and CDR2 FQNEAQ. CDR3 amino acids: CASSLATRVATNEKLFF. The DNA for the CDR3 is TGTGCCAGCAGCTTAGCGACGAGGGTTGCAACTAATGAAAAACTGTTTTTT.

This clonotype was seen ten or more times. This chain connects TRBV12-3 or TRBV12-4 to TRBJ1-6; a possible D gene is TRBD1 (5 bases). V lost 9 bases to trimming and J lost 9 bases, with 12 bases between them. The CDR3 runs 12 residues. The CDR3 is CASRQRTSPLHF. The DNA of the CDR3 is TGTGCCAGTAGACAGCGAACTTCACCCCTCCACTTT.

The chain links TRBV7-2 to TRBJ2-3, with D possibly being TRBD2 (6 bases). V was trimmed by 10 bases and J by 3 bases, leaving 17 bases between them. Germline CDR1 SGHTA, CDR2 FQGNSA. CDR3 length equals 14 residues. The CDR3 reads CATCQEGGTDTQYF. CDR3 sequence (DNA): TGTGCCACCTGCCAGGAGGGTGGAACAGATACGCAGTATTTT.

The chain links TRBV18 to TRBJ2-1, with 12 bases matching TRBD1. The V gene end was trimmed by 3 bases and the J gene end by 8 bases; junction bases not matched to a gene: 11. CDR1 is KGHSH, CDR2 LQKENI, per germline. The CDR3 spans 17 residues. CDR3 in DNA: TGTGCCAGCTCACCTCCCCAGACCGGGACAGGGGGCTATGAGCAGTTCTTC. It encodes CASSPPQTGTGGYEQFF.

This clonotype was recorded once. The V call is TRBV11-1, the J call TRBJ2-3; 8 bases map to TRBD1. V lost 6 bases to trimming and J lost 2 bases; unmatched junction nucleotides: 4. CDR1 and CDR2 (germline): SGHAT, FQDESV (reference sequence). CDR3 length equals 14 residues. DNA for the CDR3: TGTGCCAGCAGACCGGACAGGGTCACAGATACGCAGTATTTT. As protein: CASRPDRVTDTQYF.

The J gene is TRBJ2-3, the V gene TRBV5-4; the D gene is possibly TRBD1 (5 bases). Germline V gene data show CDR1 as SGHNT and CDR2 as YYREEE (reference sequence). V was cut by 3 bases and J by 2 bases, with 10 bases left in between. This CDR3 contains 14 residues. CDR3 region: CASSSTEPTDTQYF. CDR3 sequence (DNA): TGTGCCAGCAGCTCGACAGAACCCACAGATACGCAGTATTTT.

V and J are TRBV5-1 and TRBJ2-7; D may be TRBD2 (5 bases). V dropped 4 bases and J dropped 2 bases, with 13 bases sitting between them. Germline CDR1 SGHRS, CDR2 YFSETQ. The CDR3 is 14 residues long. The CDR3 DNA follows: TGCGCCAGCAGCCCGGACGGGAACACCTACGAGCAGTACTTC. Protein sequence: CASSPDGNTYEQYF. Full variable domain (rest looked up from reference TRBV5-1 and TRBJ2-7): KAGVTQTPRYLIKTRGQQVTLSCSPISGHRSVSWYQQTPGQGLQFLFEYFSETQRNKGNFPGRFSGRQFSNSRSEMNVSTLELGDSALYLCASSPDGNTYEQYFGPGTRLTVT.

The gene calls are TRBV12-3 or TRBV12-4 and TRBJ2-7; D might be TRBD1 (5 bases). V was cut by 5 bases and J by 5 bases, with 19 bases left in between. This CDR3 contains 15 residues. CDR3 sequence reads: CASSPRTSKGDEQYF. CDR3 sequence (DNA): TGTGCCAGCAGTCCAAGGACATCGAAAGGGGACGAGCAGTACTTC.

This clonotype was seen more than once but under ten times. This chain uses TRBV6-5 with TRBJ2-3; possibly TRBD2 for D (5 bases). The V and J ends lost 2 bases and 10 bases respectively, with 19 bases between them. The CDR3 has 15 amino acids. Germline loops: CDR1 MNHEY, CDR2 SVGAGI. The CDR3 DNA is TGTGCCAGCAGTTACACCCCAGAACTGGCGGGCTCGCAGTATTTT. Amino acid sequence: CASSYTPELAGSQYF.

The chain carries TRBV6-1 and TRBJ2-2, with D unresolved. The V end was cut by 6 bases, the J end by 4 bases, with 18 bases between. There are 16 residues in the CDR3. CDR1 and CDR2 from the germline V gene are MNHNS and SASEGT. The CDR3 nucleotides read TGTGCCAGCAGCCGCCCCTTCCTAGGGCGCACCGGGGAGCTGTTTTTT. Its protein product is CASSRPFLGRTGELFF.

CDR3 DNA: TGTGCCAGCAGCCAAGGCCGGGACCCAGGTAATGAGCAGTTCTTC. Translated, it gives CASSQGRDPGNEQFF. This rearrangement joins TRBV3-1 to TRBJ2-1, with D possibly being TRBD1 or TRBD2 (5 bases each). This CDR3 has 15 residues. V lost 1 base and J lost 7, with 14 bases in between. Germline V gives CDR1 LGHDT, CDR2 YNNKEL (reference sequence).

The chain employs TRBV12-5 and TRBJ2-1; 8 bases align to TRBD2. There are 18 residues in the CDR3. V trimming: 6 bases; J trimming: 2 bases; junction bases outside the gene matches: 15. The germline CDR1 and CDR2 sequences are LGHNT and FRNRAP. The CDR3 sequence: CASGLIGRGEETYNEQFF. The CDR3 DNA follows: TGTGCTAGTGGCCTTATCGGGAGGGGGGAGGAAACCTACAATGAGCAGTTCTTC.

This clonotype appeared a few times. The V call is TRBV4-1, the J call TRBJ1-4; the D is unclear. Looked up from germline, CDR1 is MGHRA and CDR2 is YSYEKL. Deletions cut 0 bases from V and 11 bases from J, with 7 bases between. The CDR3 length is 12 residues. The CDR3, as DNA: TGCGCCAGCAGCCAAGAGGGGAGGAAACTGTTTTTT. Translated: CASSQEGRKLFF.

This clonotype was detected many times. In nucleotides, the CDR3 is TGTGCCAGCAGCCCCGGGGCAGGGGCAACTGAAGCTTTCTTT. This translates into CASSPGAGATEAFF. The chain links TRBV7-2 to TRBJ1-1; maybe TRBD1 (6 bases). The CDR3 consists of 14 residues. From germline, CDR1 is SGHTA and CDR2 FQGNSA. The ends were cut back, 5 bases at V and 5 bases at J, with 15 bases in the middle.

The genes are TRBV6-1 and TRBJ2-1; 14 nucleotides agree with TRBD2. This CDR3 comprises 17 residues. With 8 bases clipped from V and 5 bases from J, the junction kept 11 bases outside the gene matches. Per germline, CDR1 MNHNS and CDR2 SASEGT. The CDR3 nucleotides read TGTGCCAGCGGGGGACTAGCGGGGGCCTATTTAAACAATGAGCAGTTCTTC. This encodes CASGGLAGAYLNNEQFF.

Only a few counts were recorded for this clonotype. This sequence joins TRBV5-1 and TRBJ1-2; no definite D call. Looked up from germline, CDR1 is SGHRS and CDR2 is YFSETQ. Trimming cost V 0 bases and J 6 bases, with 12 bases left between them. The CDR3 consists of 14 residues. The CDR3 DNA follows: TGCGCCAGCAGCTTGGAGGCCAGCGGTCATGGCTACACCTTC. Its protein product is CASSLEASGHGYTF.

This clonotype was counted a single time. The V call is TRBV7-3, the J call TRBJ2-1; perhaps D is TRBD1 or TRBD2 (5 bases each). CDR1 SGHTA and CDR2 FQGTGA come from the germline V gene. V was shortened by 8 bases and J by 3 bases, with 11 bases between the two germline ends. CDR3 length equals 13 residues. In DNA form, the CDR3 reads TGTGCCAGCGCCCGGGACGTCTACAATGAGCAGTTCTTC. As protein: CASARDVYNEQFF.

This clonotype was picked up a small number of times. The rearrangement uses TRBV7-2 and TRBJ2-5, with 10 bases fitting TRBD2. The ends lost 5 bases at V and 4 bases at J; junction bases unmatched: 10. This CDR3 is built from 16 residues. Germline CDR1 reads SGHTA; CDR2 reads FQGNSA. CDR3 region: CASSQSVLAGVETQYF. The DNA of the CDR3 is TGTGCCAGCAGCCAGTCCGTGCTAGCGGGAGTAGAGACCCAGTACTTC.

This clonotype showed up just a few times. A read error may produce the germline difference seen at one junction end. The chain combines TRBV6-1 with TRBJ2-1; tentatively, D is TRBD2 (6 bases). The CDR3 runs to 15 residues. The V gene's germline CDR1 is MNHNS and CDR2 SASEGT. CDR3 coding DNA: TGTGCCAGCAGGGAAGCTAGCGCCCACTACAATGAGCAGTTCTTC. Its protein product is CASREASAHYNEQFF.

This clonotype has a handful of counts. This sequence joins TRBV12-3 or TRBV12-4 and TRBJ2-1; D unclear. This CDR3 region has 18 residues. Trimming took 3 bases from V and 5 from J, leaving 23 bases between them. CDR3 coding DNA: TGTGCCAGCAGTTTTATCCCGAGCGCTGGCAACGTCGACAATGAGCAGTTCTTC. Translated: CASSFIPSAGNVDNEQFF.